This T cell receptor (beta chain) was recorded in a study of blood T cell repertoires in COVID-19. As for the study in general: PBMCs, B-cell-depleted T cells, or T cells provided the cDNA or gDNA that made up the material.

This clone has just a few counts. A read error may account for a junction end that differs from germline. Original analysis: Amplification of reference gene primers was used by the study to estimate nucleated cell counts. Only in-frame clones appear in the TCRdb table, and some are missing; sequencing was by immunoSEQ multiplex PCR. V, J and clone size reflect that table, while D and trimming were determined from the DNA. Of 150,000 to 200,000 clones detected, 88% appear once; the ten largest clones hold 4% to 5%. The sample comprised peripheral blood. The TCR sequence derives from a human donor in a cohort sampled during active COVID-19.

The CDR3 bases are TGTGCCACCAGTGTTACTCCCTATAATTCACCCCTCCACTTT. As protein: CATSVTPYNSPLHF. The J gene is TRBJ1-6, the V gene TRBV27, with D uncertain. The germline gives CDR1 MNHEY, CDR2 SMNVEV (reference sequence). The CDR3 is 14 residues long.